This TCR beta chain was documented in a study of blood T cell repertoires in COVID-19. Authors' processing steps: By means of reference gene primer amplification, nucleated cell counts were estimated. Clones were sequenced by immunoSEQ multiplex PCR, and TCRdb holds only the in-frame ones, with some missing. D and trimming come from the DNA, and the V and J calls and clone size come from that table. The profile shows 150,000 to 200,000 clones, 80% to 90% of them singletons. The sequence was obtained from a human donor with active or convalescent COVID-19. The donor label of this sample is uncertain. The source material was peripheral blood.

In DNA, the CDR3 is TGTGCCAGCAGTAGTAGACTCTCTGGAAACACCATATATTTT. Its translation is CASSSRLSGNTIYF. The chain carries TRBV25-1 and TRBJ1-3; no clear D. The CDR3 sequence is 14 residues long. V was shortened by 5 bases and J by 0 bases, with 8 bases between the two germline ends. The germline V gene encodes CDR1 MGHDK and CDR2 SYGVNS.